This T cell receptor (beta chain) was captured in a study of breast tumors, draining lymph nodes, adjacent tissues. Regarding the study as a whole: Data fit most tumor T cells coming from lymph node, expanding in tumor. Compared with lymph nodes, tumors were less diverse; compared with nontumor tissue, more.

Concerning this clonotype: Antigen unknown. A much larger clone is a single base away; this may be a read error.

Axillary draining lymph nodes of breast cancer patients supplied the node samples. TCRdb re-called the multiplex PCR reads through MiXCR, storing one row per CDR3 protein. The sample lists approximately 150,000 distinct CDR3 sequences, around a third occurring once. The CDR3 is 13 residues long. Germline V CDR1 and CDR2: DFQATT, SNEGSKA (reference sequence). The clonotype originates from a female donor with breast cancer. Some clones in this sample may be carry-over from other donors' samples. The chain has TRBV20-1 and TRBJ1-2; D gene ambiguous. The specimen sequenced was axillary lymph node tissue. The DNA of the CDR3 is TGCAGTGCTAGACCTCGGGCTAACTATGCCTACACCTTC. Translated: CSARPRANYAYTF.